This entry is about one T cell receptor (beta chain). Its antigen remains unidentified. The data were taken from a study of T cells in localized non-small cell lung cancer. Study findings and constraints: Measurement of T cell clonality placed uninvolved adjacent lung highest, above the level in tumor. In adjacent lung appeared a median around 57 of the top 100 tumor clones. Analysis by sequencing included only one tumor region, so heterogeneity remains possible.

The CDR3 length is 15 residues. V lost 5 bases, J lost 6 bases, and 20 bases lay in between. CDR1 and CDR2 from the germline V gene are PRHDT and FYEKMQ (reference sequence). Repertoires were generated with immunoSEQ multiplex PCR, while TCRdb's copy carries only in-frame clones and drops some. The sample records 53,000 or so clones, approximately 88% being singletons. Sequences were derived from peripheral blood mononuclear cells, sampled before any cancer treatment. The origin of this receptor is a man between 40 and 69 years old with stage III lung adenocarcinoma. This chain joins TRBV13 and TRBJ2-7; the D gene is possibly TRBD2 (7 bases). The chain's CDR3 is CASSHQGGGRLEQYF. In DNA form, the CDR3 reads TGTGCCAGCAGCCACCAAGGGGGGGGCCGTCTCGAGCAGTACTTC.